This is a list of T cell receptor beta chains from one sample in a study of cytomegalovirus exposure and HLA in healthy donors. Repertoires were generated with immunoSEQ multiplex PCR, while TCRdb's copy carries only in-frame clones and drops some. The sample includes around 230,000 clones, roughly 82% of them seen just once. Sequencing was done on a sample of PBMCs. The receptors here all came from a man between 35 and 55 years old in good health and CMV-seropositive. Each CDR3 is given with its conserved first and last residue. D genes are given only for firm matches. A clone size is listed for some rows: how often the clone was seen (once, few, many), or a class if it is expanded.

18,TRBV5-1,TRBJ2-3,-,-,TGCGCCAGCAGCTTGGCCGCGAAGTCGGTATTAAGCACAGATACGCAGTATTTT,CASSLAAKSVLSTDTQYF
14,TRBV7-8,TRBJ1-1,-,TRBD1,TGTGCCAGCAGCATCGGACAGGGGGGTACTGAAGCTTTCTTT,CASSIGQGGTEAFF
13,TRBV10-3,TRBJ2-1,-,-,TGTGCCATCAGTGAGTCCGTCTACAATGAGCAGTTCTTC,CAISESVYNEQFF
14,TRBV4-1,TRBJ1-3,-,TRBD1,TGCGCCAGCAGCCAGGGGACAGGGGGAAACACCATATATTTT,CASSQGTGGNTIYF
17,TRBV7-9,TRBJ1-5,-,-,TGTGCCAGCAGCTTGGGGGGGGAAGGGCCGCTCAATCAGCCCCAGCATTTT,CASSLGGEGPLNQPQHF
16,TRBV5-1,TRBJ2-3,-,-,TGCGCCAGCAGCTTGAAACTAGCAGAAAGCACAGATACGCAGTATTTT,CASSLKLAESTDTQYF
16,TRBV7-7,TRBJ2-1,-,-,TGTGCCAGCAGCGGCCAGGGGCCTACCTCCTACAATGAGCAGTTCTTC,CASSGQGPTSYNEQFF
15,TRBV27,TRBJ2-1,-,TRBD2,TGTGCCAGCAGTTCCCTCGGACTAGCGGACCCCGAGCAGTTCTTC,CASSSLGLADPEQFF
14,TRBV2,TRBJ2-7,-,-,TGTGCCAGCACCCGGGACTCGCTCTCCTACGAGCAGTACTTC,CASTRDSLSYEQYF
14,TRBV18,TRBJ1-2,few,TRBD1,TGTGCCAGCTCACCAACCGGGACAGCCTATGGCTACACCTTC,CASSPTGTAYGYTF
12,TRBV29-1,TRBJ2-1,once,TRBD2,TGCAGCGTACTAGCGGTTTACAATGAGCAGTTCTTC,CSVLAVYNEQFF
15,TRBV27,TRBJ2-6,-,TRBD1,TGTGCTTCCGGGACAGGGAAGTCTGGGGCCAACGTCCTGACTTTC,CASGTGKSGANVLTF
15,TRBV7-2,TRBJ1-2,-,-,TGTGCCAGCAGCTCCGGACAGTCTACGAACTATGGCTACACCTTC,CASSSGQSTNYGYTF
16,TRBV5-4,TRBJ1-3,few,-,TGTGCCAGCAGCGCAGGGGTACCACTCTCTGGAAACACCATATATTTT,CASSAGVPLSGNTIYF
16,TRBV27,TRBJ2-2,once,-,TGTGCCAGCAGTGAAGGAGCGAGTGTTGCCCGGAGGGAGCTGTTTTTT,CASSEGASVARRELFF
17,TRBV28,TRBJ2-2,once,-,TGTGCCAGCAGTTCTTCCCGTGGGGGACTGGGCACCGGGGAGCTGTTTTTT,CASSSSRGGLGTGELFF
14,TRBV6-6,TRBJ1-1,-,-,TGTGCCAGCAGTTACCACGGGAGGGAGGCTGAAGCTTTCTTT,CASSYHGREAEAFF
15,TRBV5-1,TRBJ1-4,-,-,TGCGCCAGCAGCTTGACGGGACAACAAAATGAAAAACTGTTTTTT,CASSLTGQQNEKLFF
11,TRBV29-1,TRBJ2-3,-,-,TGCAGCGCCTCTGACACCTATACGCAGTATTTT,CSASDTYTQYF
12,TRBV28,TRBJ1-1,-,TRBD1,TGTGCCAGCAGCTCGGACAGGGCTGAAGCTTTCTTT,CASSSDRAEAFF
18,TRBV5-1,TRBJ1-2,-,-,TGCGCCAGCAGCTTGGTCCCCTCGGGGGGCTCGACACCGGATGGCTACACCTTC,CASSLVPSGGSTPDGYTF
15,TRBV7-2,TRBJ1-3,-,-,TGTGCCAGCAGCTTAGGTAGCAGGGCTGGAAACACCATATATTTT,CASSLGSRAGNTIYF
15,TRBV7-9,TRBJ1-1,-,-,TGTGCCAGCAGCAAAGGGAGTCCATCGCCCACTGAAGCTTTCTTT,CASSKGSPSPTEAFF
15,TRBV19,TRBJ2-1,-,TRBD2,TGTGCCAGTAGCCCTAGGAGCGGGAGCTACAATGAGCAGTTCTTC,CASSPRSGSYNEQFF
14,TRBV28,TRBJ1-1,-,TRBD1,TGTGCCAGCAGTTTAATCGAGGGGGCCACTGAAGCTTTCTTT,CASSLIEGATEAFF
13,TRBV5-5,TRBJ1-2,-,-,TGTGCCAGCAGCTTGAGACGGGGTTATGGCTACACCTTC,CASSLRRGYGYTF
16,TRBV11-2,TRBJ1-6,-,TRBD1,TGTGCCAGCAGCTTAGGCGACAGGGGAAGTAATTCACCCCTCCACTTT,CASSLGDRGSNSPLHF
13,TRBV7-9,TRBJ1-1,-,TRBD1,TGTGCCAGCAGTTCGGACAGGGCTACTGAAGCTTTCTTT,CASSSDRATEAFF
13,TRBV5-1,TRBJ2-3,-,-,TGCGCCAGCAGCGTTTCTTCCCCAGATACGCAGTATTTT,CASSVSSPDTQYF
15,TRBV7-9,TRBJ1-4,-,-,TGTGCCAGCAGGCCACTCGACAGCCTTAATGAAAAACTGTTTTTT,CASRPLDSLNEKLFF
13,TRBV11-3,TRBJ2-7,few,-,TGTGCCAGCAGCCTCCTGGGAGCCCCCGAGCAGTACTTC,CASSLLGAPEQYF
16,TRBV27,TRBJ2-3,-,TRBD2,TGTGCCAGCAGTTTGAGACTAGCGGGGGCCACAGATACGCAGTATTTT,CASSLRLAGATDTQYF
15,TRBV6-5,TRBJ1-4,-,-,TGTGCCAGCAGTTACTCGAGGGTCACTAATGAAAAACTGTTTTTT,CASSYSRVTNEKLFF
17,TRBV7-3,TRBJ2-6,-,-,TGTGCCAGCAGCTTACGGGGCAGGGGAGCTGGGGCCAACGTCCTGACTTTC,CASSLRGRGAGANVLTF
18,TRBV27,TRBJ2-3,-,TRBD1,TGTGCCAGCAGCGAATTCCCCCCCTCAGGGGGTTTCACAGATACGCAGTATTTT,CASSEFPPSGGFTDTQYF
11,TRBV29-1,TRBJ2-1,-,-,TGCAGCGTCCCTCGGGGGAATGAGCAGTTCTTC,CSVPRGNEQFF
15,TRBV6-1,TRBJ2-2,-,-,TGTGCCAGCAGTGATTCGGGACACCCTACCGGGGAGCTGTTTTTT,CASSDSGHPTGELFF
14,TRBV7-9,TRBJ2-5,-,-,TGTGCCAGCAGCACTTACAGGGACGAAGAGACCCAGTACTTC,CASSTYRDEETQYF
12,TRBV29-1,TRBJ2-1,-,-,TGCAGCGCCCCTTTTTCCTACAATGAGCAGTTCTTC,CSAPFSYNEQFF
13,TRBV27,TRBJ2-2,-,-,TGTGCCAGCAGTTTATTGGCTACCGGGGAGCTGTTTTTT,CASSLLATGELFF
16,TRBV7-8,TRBJ2-2,once,-,TGTGCCAGCAGCTTACCGGTTGTCGCGAACACCGGGGAGCTGTTTTTT,CASSLPVVANTGELFF
15,TRBV7-8,TRBJ1-5,once,-,TGTGCCAGCAGCTTAGGGGGCTATAGCAATCAGCCCCAGCATTTT,CASSLGGYSNQPQHF